Listed below are T cell receptor beta chains from one sample, sequenced in a study of identical twins' blood T cells. From the 5' RACE reads, TCRdb called clonotypes with MiXCR, one entry per CDR3 protein. Of a few hundred thousand distinct CDR3 sequences listed, about 28% are singletons. Sequenced: PBMCs. All receptors come from a woman aged 18-55 years in good health. Each CDR3 is given with its conserved first and last residue. Each record gives: CDR3 protein, J gene, V gene.

CASSRTSGSIGELFF TRBJ2-2 TRBV7-2
CASSQLQSSYNEQFF TRBJ2-1 TRBV3-1
CASSQTGLNGYTF TRBJ1-2 TRBV5-1
CASRGERLSDTQYF TRBJ2-3 TRBV6-5
CASSPRGLAVDTQYF TRBJ2-3 TRBV7-2
CASSFTESEAFF TRBJ1-1 TRBV5-1
CASQGGSYEQYF TRBJ2-7 TRBV18
CASSPRGGRPLNGYTF TRBJ1-2 TRBV18
CASSKGMGTEAFF TRBJ1-1 TRBV5-1
CASSLIRGYQPQHF TRBJ1-5 TRBV27
CASSRPGDGTDTQYF TRBJ2-3 TRBV5-1
CASSFKGVEFF TRBJ2-1 TRBV5-1
CASKLDRVWRTEAFF TRBJ1-1 TRBV12-3/TRBV12-4
CASSLIAYNEQFF TRBJ2-1 TRBV19
CASSDYRGGGETQYF TRBJ2-5 TRBV2
CASSYPGLAVEDEQFF TRBJ2-1 TRBV5-6
CASSFVNNEQFF TRBJ2-1 TRBV12-3/TRBV12-4
CAIGGPLPGRDRFPHQPQHF TRBJ1-5 TRBV10-3
CASTPNPNTEAFF TRBJ1-1 TRBV12-3/TRBV12-4
CSANRGHGNQPQHF TRBJ1-5 TRBV20-1
CASSLRTVNEKLFF TRBJ1-4 TRBV11-2
CSASSEAGGNEQYF TRBJ2-7 TRBV20-1
CSAHLSDTEAFF TRBJ1-1 TRBV29-1
CSARPGTGNTIYF TRBJ1-3 TRBV20-1
CASSLGTEYNSPLHF TRBJ1-6 TRBV5-1
CAGSLRQNTEAFF TRBJ1-1 TRBV7-2
CSAGLNTDTQYF TRBJ2-3 TRBV20-1
CAINLDGSYGYTF TRBJ1-2 TRBV10-3
CASSVDSGGYTEAFF TRBJ1-1 TRBV9